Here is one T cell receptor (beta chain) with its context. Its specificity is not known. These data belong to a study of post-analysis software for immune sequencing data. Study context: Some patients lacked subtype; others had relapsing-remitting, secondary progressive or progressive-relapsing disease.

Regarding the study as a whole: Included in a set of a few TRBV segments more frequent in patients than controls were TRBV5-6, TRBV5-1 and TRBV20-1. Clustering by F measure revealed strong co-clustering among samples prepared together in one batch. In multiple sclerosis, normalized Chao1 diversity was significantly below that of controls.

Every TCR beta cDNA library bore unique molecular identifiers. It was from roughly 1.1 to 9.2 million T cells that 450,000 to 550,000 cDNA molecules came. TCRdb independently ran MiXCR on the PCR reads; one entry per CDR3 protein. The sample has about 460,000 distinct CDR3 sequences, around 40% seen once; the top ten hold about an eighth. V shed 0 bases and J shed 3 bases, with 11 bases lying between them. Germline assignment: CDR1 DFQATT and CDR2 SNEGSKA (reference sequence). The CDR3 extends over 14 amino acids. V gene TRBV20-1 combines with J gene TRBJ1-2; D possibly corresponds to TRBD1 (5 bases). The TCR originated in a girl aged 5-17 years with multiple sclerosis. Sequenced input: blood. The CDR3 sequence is CSARDQGAHYGYTF. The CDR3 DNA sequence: TGCAGTGCTAGAGATCAGGGAGCCCACTATGGCTACACCTTC.